These 12 T cell receptor beta chains share one sample of origin, sequenced in a study of T cells expressing NK-cell markers. TCRdb reprocessed the 5' RACE reads and reports one entry per CDR3 protein, with no DNA. The table for this sample gives fewer than 300,000 distinct CDR3 sequences. The source material was blood T cells: a sorted CD56 or NKG2C T cell subset, CD4+ or CD8+ T cells, or bulk PBMC T cells (not recorded which). These receptors all come from a woman between 18 and 70 years old in good health.

The V gene is TRBV12-3 or TRBV12-4, the J gene TRBJ1-2; TCRdb names TRBD1, which stays unverified in the absence of DNA. The CDR3 contains 15 residues. The CDR3 here is CASSVTGSGNYGYTF.

The gene calls are TRBV5-1 and TRBJ1-6. There are 14 residues in the CDR3. Germline V gene data show CDR1 as SGHRS and CDR2 as YFSETQ. The CDR3 region is CASSAEGGNSPLHF.

The chain combines TRBV20-1 with TRBJ1-6. CDR3 length: 11 residues. Germline-derived CDR1 and CDR2 are DFQATT and SNEGSKA (reference sequence). CDR3 sequence: CSALRESPLHF.

This chain uses TRBV6-5 with TRBJ1-2. Germline V CDR1 and CDR2: MNHEY, SVGAGI. The CDR3 has 14 residues. CDR3 region: CASSYSGRTYGYTF.

The genes are TRBV7-8 and TRBJ2-5; with no DNA, the TCRdb D assignment of TRBD1 cannot be verified. The CDR3 is 15 amino acids. The V gene's germline CDR1 is SGHVS and CDR2 FQNEAQ. CDR3 loop: CASSLGQDLEETQYF.

CDR3 residues: CASSQDFQGSSPLHF. The genes are TRBV3-1 and TRBJ1-6; TCRdb indicates TRBD1, and absent DNA this call remains unverified. CDR1 and CDR2 from the germline V gene are LGHDT and YNNKEL (reference sequence). The CDR3 consists of 15 residues.

This chain links TRBV2 with TRBJ2-2. Germline V gene data show CDR1 as SNHLY and CDR2 as FYNNEI. The CDR3 is made up of 15 amino acids. CDR3 amino acids: CASSDDTSFTGELFF.

V is TRBV7-2 and J is TRBJ2-2; TCRdb indicates TRBD1, and absent DNA this call remains unverified. The CDR3 sequence is 15 residues long. The V gene's germline CDR1 is SGHTA and CDR2 FQGNSA. CDR3 residues: CASRKDRGGTGELFF.

The rearrangement links TRBV5-1 to TRBJ2-2; without DNA, the TCRdb call of TRBD2 cannot be checked. CDR3 length equals 16 residues. Germline CDR1 and CDR2: SGHRS and YFSETQ. Here the CDR3 reads CASSFYAGGNTGELFF.

This chain joins TRBV6-4 and TRBJ2-1; as DNA is missing, the TRBD2 call by TCRdb cannot be tested. CDR3 size: 14 residues. The germline gives CDR1 MRHNA, CDR2 SNTAGT. CDR3: CASRADPSYNEQFF.

The chain links TRBV5-6 to TRBJ2-1; the TRBD2 assignment by TCRdb is unverifiable without DNA. The CDR3 is made up of 16 amino acids. Germline V gives CDR1 SGHDT, CDR2 YYEEEE. CDR3 sequence reads: CASSLGGGTSLGEQFF. Full variable domain (missing parts from reference TRBV5-6 and TRBJ2-1): DAGVTQSPTHLIKTRGQQVTLRCSPKSGHDTVSWYQQALGQGPQFIFQYYEEEERQRGNFPDRFSGHQFPNYSSELNVNALLLGDSALYLCASSLGGGTSLGEQFFGPGTRLTVL.

V and J are TRBV6-5 and TRBJ2-1; TCRdb lists TRBD2, though no DNA is available to test this call. Germline assignment: CDR1 MNHEY and CDR2 SVGAGI. CDR3 length: 13 residues. The chain's CDR3 is CASSYGGSDEQFF.